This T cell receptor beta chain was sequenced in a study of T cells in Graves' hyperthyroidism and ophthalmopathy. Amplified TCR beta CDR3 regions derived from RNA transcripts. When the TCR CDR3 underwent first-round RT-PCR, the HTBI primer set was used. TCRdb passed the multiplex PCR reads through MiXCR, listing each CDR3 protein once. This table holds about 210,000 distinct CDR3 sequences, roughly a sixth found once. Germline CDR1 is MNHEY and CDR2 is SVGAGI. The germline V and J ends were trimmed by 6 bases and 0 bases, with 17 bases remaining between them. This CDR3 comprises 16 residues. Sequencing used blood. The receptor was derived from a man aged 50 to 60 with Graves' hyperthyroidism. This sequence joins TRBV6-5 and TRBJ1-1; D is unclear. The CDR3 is CASSLLGLDMNTEAFF. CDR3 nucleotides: TGTGCCAGCAGCTTACTGGGGTTAGATATGAACACTGAAGCTTTCTTT.